This T cell receptor (beta chain) comes out of a study of blood T cell repertoires in COVID-19. Overall study context: Italy, Spain and the United States were the sources of the convalescent and acute COVID-19 samples. T cells, B-cell-depleted T cells, or PBMCs provided the cDNA or gDNA that served as material.

Authors' analysis steps: Amplifying reference gene primers gave estimates of nucleated cell counts. Profiling relied on immunoSEQ multiplex PCR, and the TCRdb table lists in-frame clones only, not all of them. D and trimming come from the DNA, and the V and J calls and clone size come from that table. Counted here are some 150,000 clones, approximately 84% occurring once; the ten biggest clones make up 4.8%. The CDR3 is 17 residues long. The ends were cut back, 0 bases at V and 5 bases at J, with 18 bases in the middle. Per germline, CDR1 PRHDT and CDR2 FYEKMQ (reference sequence). Sequences were obtained from peripheral blood. The genes are TRBV13 and TRBJ2-3; maybe TRBD2 (5 bases). The TCR was taken from a human donor in a cohort sampled during active COVID-19. The CDR3 loop reads CASSLGPPPFAGDTQYF. The CDR3 DNA is TGTGCCAGCAGCTTAGGTCCCCCCCCCTTTGCGGGAGATACGCAGTATTTT.